These 27 T cell receptor beta chains share one sample of origin, sequenced in a study of CD4 T cells in relation to SARS-CoV-2 and coronaviruses (dated by TCRdb to the early 2020s). CD4+ T cells from unexposed donors were collected before the COVID-19 pandemic (2011-2018). Library creation used the immunoSEQ multiplex PCR assay. TCRdb holds this immuneACCESS table with in-frame rearrangements only. Some clones are missing; in checked studies, unresolved V genes explain under half, and the rest has no known cause. Across this sample there are tens of thousands of clones, with more than 85% seen only once. The top ten hold about 0.23% of the sample. Sequencing was done on a sample of naive CD4+ T cells from PBMCs. Interpreted using the paper, the cell subset or site label stands for: naive CD4+ T cells isolated by negative enrichment. The origin of the receptors is a human donor in good health.

The chain links TRBV20-1 to TRBJ1-5, with D possibly TRBD1 on 6 matching bases. Germline V gene sequence: CDR1 DFQATT, CDR2 SNEGSKA (reference sequence). The CDR3 is 11 residues long. V dropped 6 bases and J dropped 7 bases, with 10 bases sitting between them. CDR3 in DNA: TGCAGTGCCGAGAGGGGGCAGCCCCAGCATTTT. Translated, it gives CSAERGQPQHF.

This sequence joins TRBV28 and TRBJ2-3, with 9 bases matching TRBD1. The CDR3 is made up of 12 amino acids. Germline-derived CDR1 and CDR2 are MDHEN and SYDVKM. Trimming took 10 bases from V and 6 from J; bases not matched to a gene: 5. The CDR3 is CAIRTGVDTQYF. CDR3 DNA: TGTGCCATTAGGACAGGGGTGGATACGCAGTATTTT.

V is TRBV28 and J is TRBJ1-4; 8 positions match TRBD1. Losses at the gene ends were 5 bases for V and 8 bases for J; bases not matched to a gene: 4. Germline assignment: CDR1 MDHEN and CDR2 SYDVKM. The CDR3 totals 13 residues. The CDR3 DNA is TGTGCCAGCAGTACGGGACAGGACGAAAAACTGTTTTTT. Amino acids: CASSTGQDEKLFF.

The chain combines TRBV4-1 with TRBJ2-3; 9 bases line up with TRBD2. This CDR3 is built from 18 residues. Germline assignment: CDR1 MGHRA and CDR2 YSYEKL. V lost 0 bases to trimming and J lost 6 bases; unmatched junction nucleotides: 13. CDR3 sequence: CASSQEVVAGAKGDTQYF. The CDR3 DNA follows: TGCGCCAGCAGCCAAGAGGTAGTAGCGGGGGCAAAGGGGGATACGCAGTATTTT.

The rearrangement links TRBV28 to TRBJ2-4; no firm D call. Looked up from germline, CDR1 is MDHEN and CDR2 is SYDVKM. The CDR3 has 14 amino acids. V shed 6 bases and J shed 0 bases, with 9 bases lying between them. CDR3 sequence (DNA): TGTGCCAGCAGGCTGACACTAGCCAAAAACATTCAGTACTTC. Translating gives CASRLTLAKNIQYF.

V gene TRBV28 combines with J gene TRBJ2-7; TRBD1 matches 10 bases. Losses at the gene ends were 2 bases for V and 3 bases for J; bases not matched to a gene: 4. CDR3 size: 15 residues. Germline V lookup: CDR1 MDHEN, CDR2 SYDVKM. The CDR3 region is CASSLRQGAFYEQYF. The CDR3, as DNA: TGTGCCAGCAGTTTACGACAGGGGGCTTTCTACGAGCAGTACTTC.

This clone occurred once. The V and J genes are TRBV5-1 and TRBJ2-3, with a tentative D call TRBD1 (5 bases). The CDR3 spans 14 residues. Germline CDR1 SGHRS, CDR2 YFSETQ. V was pared by 5 bases and J by 6 bases, with 16 bases between. This chain's CDR3 is CASRPQGLEDTQYF. CDR3 nucleotide sequence: TGCGCCAGCAGACCCCAGGGCCTGGAGGATACGCAGTATTTT.

This rearrangement joins TRBV5-1 to TRBJ1-5, with TRBD1 as a possible D gene (5 bases). The CDR3 totals 15 residues. Germline V lookup: CDR1 SGHRS, CDR2 YFSETQ. V was clipped by 0 bases and J by 8 bases, with 15 bases between them. The CDR3 coding sequence is TGCGCCAGCAGCTTGGATGGGCAGGGACGTGAGCCCCAGCATTTT. This sequence encodes CASSLDGQGREPQHF.

The rearrangement joins TRBV6-2 or TRBV6-3 to TRBJ1-5; D unclear. Germline values: CDR1 MNHEY, CDR2 SVGEGT. The germline V and J ends were trimmed by 0 bases and 3 bases, with 9 bases remaining between them. The CDR3 has 15 residues. CDR3: CASSYSPGINQPQHF. CDR3 nucleotides: TGTGCCAGCAGTTACTCCCCTGGTATCAATCAGCCCCAGCATTTT.

The chain uses TRBV6-6 and TRBJ2-3, with TRBD2 as a possible D gene (6 bases). Per the germline V gene, CDR1 is MNHNY and CDR2 is SVGAGI (reference sequence). V lost 6 bases and J lost 1, with 14 bases in between. The CDR3 contains 15 residues. In nucleotides, the CDR3 is TGTGCCAGCAGCCACCCCGGCGGGGGCACAGATACGCAGTATTTT. It encodes CASSHPGGGTDTQYF.

The V and J genes are TRBV27 and TRBJ1-2, with D perhaps TRBD1 (6 bases). The germline CDR1 and CDR2 sequences are MNHEY and SMNVEV (reference sequence). This CDR3 is 13 amino acids long. V was shortened by 7 bases and J by 3 bases, with 12 bases between the two germline ends. CDR3: CASNHRADYGYTF. The DNA for the CDR3 is TGTGCCAGCAACCACAGGGCGGACTATGGCTACACCTTC.

Notes on this clone: Other DNA variants within this sample encode the same CDR3. V usage is TRBV3-1 (or the pseudogene TRBV3-2) and J usage is TRBJ2-5, with D possibly called TRBD1 or TRBD2 (7 bases each). Trimming cost V 3 bases and J 5 bases, with 13 bases left between them. CDR3 size: 14 residues. Looked up from germline, CDR1 is LGHDT and CDR2 is YNNKEL (reference sequence). The CDR3 DNA reads as TGTGCCAGCAGCCATAGACAGGGAGGGGAGACCCAGTACTTC. This encodes CASSHRQGGETQYF.

The chain joins TRBV21-1 to TRBJ1-4; TRBD1 is taken as the D call from the table, unchecked against the DNA. TRBV21-1 is given as a pseudogene. The CDR3 has 18 residues. The CDR3 nucleotides are TGTGCCAGCAGCAAAGGGTGGTCCCCCGGGACAGGGTTAGAAAAACTGTTTTTT. Its protein is CASSKGWSPGTGLEKLFF.

The chain employs TRBV5-1 and TRBJ1-3; 9 bases agree with TRBD1. Unmatched junction bases numbered 4, after V lost 3 bases and J lost 3 bases. The CDR3 covers 15 residues. CDR1 and CDR2 (germline): SGHRS, YFSETQ. CDR3: CASSSGTGNGNTIYF. The DNA for the CDR3 is TGCGCCAGCAGCTCGGGGACAGGGAATGGAAACACCATATATTTT.

The chain carries TRBV28 and TRBJ1-2, with a tentative D call TRBD1 (6 bases). Per germline, CDR1 MDHEN and CDR2 SYDVKM. V was pared by 5 bases and J by 5 bases, with 15 bases between. The CDR3 covers 14 residues. The CDR3 is CASSRTQGFYGYTF. The CDR3 DNA follows: TGTGCCAGCAGTCGAACACAGGGATTTTATGGCTACACCTTC.

Notes on this clone: Other DNA sequences within the sample encode an identical CDR3. The gene calls are TRBV5-1 and TRBJ1-1, with a possible D match to TRBD1 (5 bases). Germline V gene sequence: CDR1 SGHRS, CDR2 YFSETQ. The V gene lost 4 bases and the J gene lost 2 bases, with 12 bases spanning the gap. The CDR3 consists of 14 residues. The CDR3 bases are TGCGCCAGCAGCCCCGGACAATTTAACACTGAAGCTTTCTTT. Encoded protein: CASSPGQFNTEAFF.

The chain couples TRBV4-2 to TRBJ2-7, with 9 positions matching TRBD2. The CDR3 has 16 residues. V shed 0 bases, J shed 2 bases, and the junction held 5 bases outside the gene matches. CDR1 and CDR2 (germline): LGHNA, YNFKEQ. The CDR3 bases are TGTGCCAGCAGCCAAGATGTGAGCGGGAGGCCCTACGAGCAGTACTTC. Its translation is CASSQDVSGRPYEQYF.

This rearrangement joins TRBV28 to TRBJ1-1, with no clear D. The CDR3 is 12 residues long. Germline assignment: CDR1 MDHEN and CDR2 SYDVKM. The V end lost 7 bases, the J end lost 0 bases, and 6 bases lay between the germline ends. DNA of the CDR3: TGTGCCAGCAACGTCATGAACACTGAAGCTTTCTTT. Translating gives CASNVMNTEAFF.

The genes are TRBV5-4 and TRBJ2-5; possibly TRBD1 for D (5 bases). CDR3 size: 14 residues. From germline, CDR1 is SGHNT and CDR2 YYREEE (reference sequence). The V end was cut by 2 bases, the J end by 5 bases, with 13 bases between. The CDR3 region is CASSLDSSGETQYF. In DNA, the CDR3 is TGTGCCAGCAGCTTAGACAGTTCAGGGGAGACCCAGTACTTC.

The rearrangement uses TRBV14 and TRBJ1-2; D possibly corresponds to TRBD1 (6 bases). CDR1 is SGHDN, CDR2 FVKESK, per germline. Trimming stripped 4 bases from V and 7 bases from J, with 25 bases between. The CDR3 totals 17 residues. The CDR3, as DNA: TGTGCCAGCAGCCGGGAAATGCGGGGGGCAGAAGGAGGTGGCTACACCTTC. This gives the protein CASSREMRGAEGGGYTF. The variable domain in full, with the rest retrieved from reference TRBV14 and TRBJ1-2, is EAGVTQFPSHSVIEKGQTVTLRCDPISGHDNLYWYRRVMGKEIKFLLHFVKESKQDESGMPNNRFLAERTGGTYSTLKVQPAELEDSGVYFCASSREMRGAEGGGYTFGSGTRLTVV.

The V gene is TRBV19, the J gene TRBJ2-2; a weak D match, TRBD1 (6 bases). The germline V gene has CDR1 LNHDA and CDR2 SQIVND (reference sequence). The CDR3 has 19 residues. Trimming took off 6 bases at V and 7 bases at J, with 30 bases between the two ends. The CDR3 nucleotides read TGTGCCAGTAGGGCCCCCCAGGGGAAGCCACGGGGACACTTCGGGGAGCTGTTTTTT. It specifies CASRAPQGKPRGHFGELFF.

The CDR3 is CASSGGGEPEAFF. The CDR3 DNA reads TGCGCCAGCAGCGGAGGGGGGGAACCTGAAGCTTTCTTT. The rearrangement uses TRBV5-1 and TRBJ1-1; the D gene is possibly TRBD1 (6 bases). V lost 4 bases and J lost 6, with 13 bases in between. The germline gives CDR1 SGHRS, CDR2 YFSETQ. CDR3 length: 13 amino acids.

The rearrangement links TRBV5-1 to TRBJ2-7, with D possibly TRBD1 on 5 matching bases. This CDR3 region has 14 residues. Trimming removed 0 bases at V and 2 bases at J, with 9 bases between. Looked up from germline, CDR1 is SGHRS and CDR2 is YFSETQ. The CDR3 is CASSLGRVPYEQYF. The CDR3 DNA follows: TGCGCCAGCAGCTTGGGCAGGGTTCCCTACGAGCAGTACTTC.

Only one count was recorded for this clone. J is TRBJ1-2 and V is TRBV7-3; 7 positions match TRBD1. The CDR3 spans 14 residues. V lost 2 bases, J lost 5 bases, and 5 bases stayed unmatched. Germline lookup yields CDR1 SGHTA and CDR2 FQGTGA. The CDR3 loop reads CASSLGTDHYGYTF. The CDR3 nucleotides read TGTGCCAGCAGCTTAGGGACAGATCATTATGGCTACACCTTC.

This sequence joins TRBV2 and TRBJ2-7; 8 bases line up with TRBD2. CDR1 is SNHLY and CDR2 is FYNNEI in the germline V gene. CDR3 size: 15 residues. J gave up 6 bases and V 1 base, and 8 bases lay outside the gene matches. The CDR3 sequence: CASSEDGSGAAEQYF. The CDR3 nucleotides are TGTGCCAGCAGTGAAGATGGTAGCGGGGCAGCCGAGCAGTACTTC.

The J gene is TRBJ2-6, the V gene TRBV30; possibly TRBD2 for D (6 bases). Deletions cut 0 bases from V and 5 bases from J, with 11 bases between. Germline V CDR1 and CDR2: GTSNPN, SVGIG (reference sequence). The CDR3 length is 15 residues. DNA of the CDR3: TGTGCCTGGAGTGTACCCGGGGGTAGGGCCAACGTCCTGACTTTC. It codes for CAWSVPGGRANVLTF.

J is TRBJ1-5 and V is TRBV28; D may be TRBD1 (5 bases). The germline CDR1 and CDR2 sequences are MDHEN and SYDVKM. This CDR3 region has 16 residues. The ends were cut back, 6 bases at V and 0 bases at J, with 15 bases in the middle. In DNA form, the CDR3 reads TGTGCCAGCAGCACTAAAGGGGCGGGTAGCAATCAGCCCCAGCATTTT. It specifies CASSTKGAGSNQPQHF. The full variable domain, its missing parts supplied by reference TRBV28 and TRBJ1-5, is DVKVTQSSRYLVKRTGEKVFLECVQDMDHENMFWYRQDPGLGLRLIYFSYDVKMKEKGDIPEGYSVSREKKERFSLILESASTNQTSMYLCASSTKGAGSNQPQHFGDGTRLSIL.